The 20 T cell receptor beta chains below come from one sample, sequenced in a study of human T cells and chemical hapten exposure. TCRdb independently ran MiXCR on the 5' RACE reads; one entry per CDR3 protein. The data show some 150,000 distinct CDR3 sequences, 3.5% to 5% seen once. The authors' total RNA extraction used unfractionated whole blood. The receptor source for this set is a female donor in good health.

This clonotype came up many times. J is TRBJ2-1 and V is TRBV3-1, with 7 bases lining up with TRBD1. V lost 3 bases to trimming and J lost 9 bases; unmatched junction nucleotides: 5. CDR1 is LGHDT and CDR2 is YNNKEL in the germline V gene (reference sequence). The CDR3 runs 13 residues. In DNA, the CDR3 is TGTGCCAGCAGCCAGACAGGGTTGGGTGAGCAGTTCTTC. This sequence encodes CASSQTGLGEQFF.

This clonotype was observed at least ten times. This sequence joins TRBV7-2 and TRBJ1-1; no reliable D call. V gave up 1 base and J gave up 1 base, with 7 bases separating them. Germline loops: CDR1 SGHTA, CDR2 FQGNSA. The CDR3 runs to 14 residues. CDR3 loop: CASSLVKGNTEAFF. In DNA, the CDR3 is TGTGCCAGCAGCTTAGTTAAGGGGAACACTGAAGCTTTCTTT.

This clonotype was recorded at least ten times. V is TRBV7-2 and J is TRBJ2-7; D might be TRBD2 (5 bases). The CDR3 covers 14 residues. V lost 4 bases and J lost 5, with 15 bases in between. From germline, CDR1 is SGHTA and CDR2 FQGNSA. CDR3 in amino acids: CASSSRAGTHEQYF. Here the CDR3 DNA reads TGTGCCAGCAGCTCTAGGGCGGGCACCCACGAGCAGTACTTC.

This clonotype was counted many times. This sequence joins TRBV9 and TRBJ2-1; D possibly corresponds to TRBD2 (5 bases). This CDR3 has 12 amino acids. Germline V gene data show CDR1 as SGDLS and CDR2 as YYNGEE. Trimming removed 5 bases at V and 8 bases at J, with 11 bases between. The CDR3 here is CASSPISDEQFF. The CDR3 DNA is TGTGCCAGCAGTCCAATTAGCGATGAGCAGTTCTTC.

This clonotype was seen at least ten times. J is TRBJ2-7 and V is TRBV7-2; no clear D gene. Looked up from germline, CDR1 is SGHTA and CDR2 is FQGNSA. This CDR3 has 15 residues. The ends were cut back, 3 bases at V and 3 bases at J, with 15 bases in the middle. The CDR3 coding sequence is TGTGCCAGCAGCTTTACGGAGTCCAGATTCTACGAGCAGTACTTC. Residues: CASSFTESRFYEQYF.

This clonotype came up a few times. The rearrangement joins TRBV19 to TRBJ2-1, with 12 bases matching TRBD2. The CDR3 spans 14 residues. J was trimmed by 7 bases and V by 7 bases; bases with no gene match: 5. The V gene's germline CDR1 is LNHDA and CDR2 SQIVND (reference sequence). The CDR3 is CASKTSGGLNEQFF. DNA of the CDR3: TGTGCCAGTAAGACTAGCGGGGGTTTGAATGAGCAGTTCTTC.

This clonotype was recorded many times. This sequence joins TRBV6-2 or TRBV6-3 and TRBJ2-3; maybe TRBD2 (5 bases). Looked up from germline, CDR1 is MNHEY and CDR2 is SVGEGT. V was cut by 4 bases and J by 8 bases, with 7 bases left in between. The CDR3 loop spans 11 amino acids. The CDR3, as DNA: TGTGCCAGCAGTTTTGCGGGTACGCAGTATTTT. Translation gives CASSFAGTQYF.

This clonotype showed up many times. This chain uses TRBV6-5 with TRBJ2-6; D unresolved. The V and J ends lost 6 bases and 0 bases respectively, with 6 bases between them. The CDR3 runs to 14 residues. The V gene's germline CDR1 is MNHEY and CDR2 SVGAGI. The CDR3 DNA follows: TGTGCCAGCAGGATCCGCTCTGGGGCCAACGTCCTGACTTTC. It is translated as CASRIRSGANVLTF.

This clonotype was counted at least ten times. CDR3 nucleotides: TGTGCCAGCAATCTGAGGAGAAGGCGGACTAGGGTAAACTCCTACGAGCAGTACTTC. Protein sequence: CASNLRRRRTRVNSYEQYF. V usage is TRBV5-4 and J usage is TRBJ2-7; 7 positions agree with TRBD2. The CDR3 loop spans 19 amino acids. V shed 6 bases, J shed 0 bases, and the junction held 21 bases outside the gene matches. The germline CDR1 and CDR2 sequences are SGHNT and YYREEE (reference sequence).

This clonotype has a handful of counts. The V and J genes are TRBV12-3 or TRBV12-4 and TRBJ1-1; D is ambiguous. The CDR3 consists of 15 residues. With 8 bases removed from V and 8 bases from J, the gap between germline ends came to 24 bases. CDR3 region: CASVSAPGVAREAFF. In DNA form, the CDR3 reads TGTGCCAGCGTATCCGCCCCGGGTGTAGCCCGGGAAGCTTTCTTT.

About this clonotype: This could be a read error, since a much larger clone is one nucleotide away. The J gene is TRBJ1-4, the V gene TRBV2, with 7 bases aligning to TRBD1. CDR1 is SNHLY and CDR2 is FYNNEI in the germline V gene. This CDR3 is 14 amino acids long. CDR3 loop: CASSPDRVGENLFF. CDR3 nucleotide sequence: TGTGCCAGCAGTCCCGACAGGGTCGGTGAAAACCTGTTTTTT.

This clonotype was seen repeatedly, ten times or more. The V call is TRBV20-1, the J call TRBJ1-2, with D tentatively TRBD1 (6 bases). Germline V CDR1 and CDR2: DFQATT, SNEGSKA (reference sequence). Trimming shortened V by 6 bases and J by 8 bases, and 19 bases separated the two germline ends. The CDR3 sequence is 13 residues long. The CDR3, as DNA: TGCAGTGCAACCGTGACAGGCTCCGGAGGCTACACCTTC. Translated, it gives CSATVTGSGGYTF.

Many counts were recorded for this clonotype. The rearrangement links TRBV2 to TRBJ1-4; D ambiguous. The CDR3 is 14 residues long. V gave up 6 bases and J gave up 5 bases, with 13 bases separating them. Germline V gene lookup returns CDR1 SNHLY and CDR2 FYNNEI. In DNA, the CDR3 is TGTGCCAGCAGGCTCGCGGGTTTGAATGAAAAACTGTTTTTT. Translated, it gives CASRLAGLNEKLFF.

This clonotype was counted only a few times. The V call is TRBV2, the J call TRBJ2-2, with TRBD1 as a possible D gene (6 bases). Trimming removed 7 bases from V and 2 bases from J, with 11 bases in between. Per the germline V gene, CDR1 is SNHLY and CDR2 is FYNNEI. The CDR3 loop spans 14 amino acids. The CDR3 DNA reads TGTGCCAGCAACCCGGGACACAACACCGGGGAGCTGTTTTTT. Protein: CASNPGHNTGELFF.

In its sample, this clonotype was seen a few times. The V call is TRBV7-2, the J call TRBJ1-3; 8 nucleotides agree with TRBD1. Trimming at V came to 0 bases and at J to 0 bases, leaving 16 bases not matched to a gene. The CDR3 runs to 21 residues. Per germline, CDR1 SGHTA and CDR2 FQGNSA. CDR3 DNA: TGTGCCAGCAGCTTAGCGGCAGGGGGCGCCTCCCTCACGAGCTCTGGAAACACCATATATTTT. Protein sequence: CASSLAAGGASLTSSGNTIYF.

The sample holds many counts of this clonotype. The chain uses TRBV12-3 or TRBV12-4 and TRBJ1-1; D is uncertain. V was pared by 3 bases and J by 7 bases, with 15 bases between. This CDR3 has 14 amino acids. The CDR3 reads CASSFIRSDGEAFF. The CDR3 nucleotides are TGTGCCAGCAGTTTTATTCGTAGTGACGGTGAAGCTTTCTTT.

This clonotype came up many times. This rearrangement joins TRBV5-1 to TRBJ2-6; perhaps TRBD1 as D (7 bases). The germline CDR1 and CDR2 sequences are SGHRS and YFSETQ. This CDR3 is built from 18 residues. Trimming shortened V by 4 bases and J by 1 base, and 18 bases separated the two germline ends. DNA of the CDR3: TGCGCCAGCAGCACACCGACAGGGAGGATATCTGGGGCCAACGTCCTGACTTTC. This gives the protein CASSTPTGRISGANVLTF.

This clonotype was detected many times. The chain employs TRBV4-3 and TRBJ2-3, with a weak D call TRBD2 (5 bases). Trimming stripped 1 base from V and 0 bases from J, with 14 bases between. Germline V gene data show CDR1 as LGHNA and CDR2 as YSLEER. The CDR3 consists of 17 residues. The CDR3 loop is CASSQAIGLISTDTQYF. The CDR3 nucleotides read TGCGCCAGCAGCCAAGCGATAGGACTTATCAGCACAGATACGCAGTATTTT.

This clonotype was picked up many times. The V and J genes are TRBV3-1 and TRBJ2-4; D unresolved. The CDR3 contains 16 residues. Trimming pared 1 base from V and 0 bases from J, leaving 10 bases between. The germline V gene encodes CDR1 LGHDT and CDR2 YNNKEL (reference sequence). The CDR3 nucleotides read TGTGCCAGCAGCCAAGGGCATGAACTAGCCAAAAACATTCAGTACTTC. This encodes CASSQGHELAKNIQYF.

This clonotype was seen at least ten times. V and J are TRBV20-1 and TRBJ2-1, with no clear D. The V gene lost 0 bases and the J gene lost 10 bases, with 13 bases spanning the gap. CDR1 is DFQATT, CDR2 SNEGSKA, per germline (reference sequence). This CDR3 has 13 amino acids. CDR3 coding DNA: TGCAGTGCTAGAGATTGGATTTCCCGGGAGCAGTTCTTC. Translation gives CSARDWISREQFF.